The T cell receptor (beta chain) described here comes from a study of blood T cell repertoires in COVID-19. The germline V gene encodes CDR1 SGHRS and CDR2 YFSETQ. The CDR3 loop spans 16 amino acids. V dropped 4 bases and J dropped 0; count of bases not matched to a gene: 6. Data came from immunoSEQ multiplex PCR; TCRdb stores just in-frame clones and leaves some out. The repertoire holds 150,000 to 200,000 clones, with around 86% as singletons. The genes are TRBV5-1 and TRBJ1-4; 7 bases are a match to TRBD1. The TCR sequence derives from a woman aged 80 or older in a cohort sampled during active or convalescent COVID-19. Specimen: peripheral blood. The CDR3: CASSRDRVSTNEKLFF. The CDR3 coding sequence is TGCGCCAGCAGCCGCGACAGGGTGTCAACTAATGAAAAACTGTTTTTT.